These T cell receptor beta chains were read from a single sample in a study of vaccination and CD4 T cells after COVID-19. Antigen specificity for these receptors is unknown. TCRdb re-called the PCR reads with MiXCR, one entry per CDR3 protein. The profile covers around 20,000 distinct CDR3 sequences, with about 50% appearing a single time and over 7.5% taken by the ten largest. The sequences come from CD4+ T cells from blood, cultured in vitro, collected after SARS-CoV-2 vaccination. The receptors shown here come from a human donor who had recovered from COVID-19. Both conserved end residues are part of each CDR3. A D gene is named only where the DNA matches it firmly. Only some rows state a clone size, as once, few, many or a class for expanded clones.

V: TRBV20-1; D: .; size: .; J: TRBJ2-7; DNA: TGCAGTGCTAGAGCCAGCAATCTCGGCTACGAGCAGTACTTC; CDR3: CSARASNLGYEQYF
V: TRBV27; D: .; size: .; J: TRBJ2-7; DNA: TGTGCCAGCAGCCGCCGCGTACCAACCTACGAGCAGTACTTC; CDR3: CASSRRVPTYEQYF
V: TRBV9; D: .; size: .; J: TRBJ1-2; DNA: TGTGCCAGCAGCCACCCCAGGCAGCGGGGCTACACCTTC; CDR3: CASSHPRQRGYTF
V: TRBV28; D: .; size: once; J: TRBJ2-5; DNA: TGTGCCAGCAGTCTGGGCCTCGGGACCCAGTACTTC; CDR3: CASSLGLGTQYF
V: TRBV28; D: TRBD1; size: .; J: TRBJ1-1; DNA: TGTGCCAGCAGTCCGGACAGGAGGAACACTGAAGCTTTCTTT; CDR3: CASSPDRRNTEAFF
V: TRBV7-2; D: .; size: .; J: TRBJ2-2; DNA: TGTGCCAGCAGCTTAGCCTTAGCGGACACCGGGGAGCTGTTTTTT; CDR3: CASSLALADTGELFF
V: TRBV2; D: .; size: .; J: TRBJ1-1; DNA: TGTGCCAGCAGTGAACCGATGAGGAACACTGAAGCTTTCTTT; CDR3: CASSEPMRNTEAFF
V: TRBV6-1; D: .; size: .; J: TRBJ1-6; DNA: TGTGCCGGCGGGTTTACCTATAATTCACCCCTCCACTTT; CDR3: CAGGFTYNSPLHF
V: TRBV7-4; D: .; size: .; J: TRBJ2-7; DNA: TGTGCCAGCAGCCCGGACCAACGCTCGGAGCAGTACTTC; CDR3: CASSPDQRSEQYF
V: TRBV28; D: .; size: .; J: TRBJ2-2; DNA: TGTGCCAGCGAGACAACGAACACCGGGGAGCTGTTTTTT; CDR3: CASETTNTGELFF
V: TRBV6-1; D: .; size: .; J: TRBJ2-5; DNA: TGTGCCAGCAGTGAAGTAGGAGAGACCCAGTACTTC; CDR3: CASSEVGETQYF
V: TRBV29-1; D: .; size: .; J: TRBJ1-1; DNA: TGCAGCGTTGAAGTTAATGGCGGCACTGAAGCTTTCTTT; CDR3: CSVEVNGGTEAFF
V: TRBV6-2/TRBV6-3; D: .; size: once; J: TRBJ2-1; DNA: TGTGCCAGCAGGGCCGACCGGAAGAATGAGCAGTTCTTC; CDR3: CASRADRKNEQFF
V: TRBV10-3; D: TRBD1; size: .; J: TRBJ1-2; DNA: TGTGCCATCAGTTCCGGGACAGGTTACACCTTC; CDR3: CAISSGTGYTF
V: TRBV2; D: .; size: .; J: TRBJ1-2; DNA: TGTGCCAGCAGTGAAGAGTCGGGATCAGGCGGCTACACCTTC; CDR3: CASSEESGSGGYTF
V: TRBV20-1; D: .; size: .; J: TRBJ2-1; DNA: TGCAGTGCTAGAGTTGCGGGGATCAACAATGAGCAGTTCTTC; CDR3: CSARVAGINNEQFF
V: TRBV19; D: .; size: once; J: TRBJ2-7; DNA: TGTGCCAGTAGTATTAATCAGCCCTACGAGCAGTACTTC; CDR3: CASSINQPYEQYF
V: TRBV7-2; D: TRBD2; size: once; J: TRBJ2-5; DNA: TGTGCCAGCAGCCCAAGCGGGAGCAAAGAGACTCAGTACTTC; CDR3: CASSPSGSKETQYF
V: TRBV6-1; D: .; size: .; J: TRBJ1-5; DNA: TGTGCCAGCAGTGAATCCCTGGGGGGATATCAGCCCCAGCATTTT; CDR3: CASSESLGGYQPQHF
V: TRBV7-9; D: .; size: .; J: TRBJ2-1; DNA: TGTGCCAGCAGCTTAGCGGGGGGGCAGTTCTTC; CDR3: CASSLAGGQFF
V: TRBV6-1; D: .; size: .; J: TRBJ2-7; DNA: TGTGCCAGCAGCCAAAGAGCGCTTGGCGGTCCCTACGAGCAGTACTTC; CDR3: CASSQRALGGPYEQYF
V: TRBV6-1; D: TRBD1; size: once; J: TRBJ2-5; DNA: TGTGCCAGCAGAGACAGGGGGCGCCAGGAGACCCAGTACTTC; CDR3: CASRDRGRQETQYF
V: TRBV28; D: .; size: .; J: TRBJ2-3; DNA: TGTGCCAACGCTAGGGGTAGCACAGATACGCAGTATTTT; CDR3: CANARGSTDTQYF
V: TRBV5-4; D: .; size: .; J: TRBJ2-7; DNA: TGTGCCAGCAGTCCCCCCAGGGGTGACACGAGCTCCTACGAGCAGTACTTC; CDR3: CASSPPRGDTSSYEQYF
V: TRBV20-1; D: TRBD1; size: .; J: TRBJ2-7; DNA: TGCAGTGCTAAAACAGGGGGCGGTACCACCTACGAGCAGTACTTC; CDR3: CSAKTGGGTTYEQYF
V: TRBV24-1; D: TRBD1; size: .; J: TRBJ1-1; DNA: TGTGCCACTTGGACAGGGGGGAACACTGAAGCTTTCTTT; CDR3: CATWTGGNTEAFF
V: TRBV7-8; D: .; size: few; J: TRBJ1-1; DNA: TGTGCCAGCAGCCTGGCGGTAGGGGTTCTGACTGAAGCTTTCTTT; CDR3: CASSLAVGVLTEAFF